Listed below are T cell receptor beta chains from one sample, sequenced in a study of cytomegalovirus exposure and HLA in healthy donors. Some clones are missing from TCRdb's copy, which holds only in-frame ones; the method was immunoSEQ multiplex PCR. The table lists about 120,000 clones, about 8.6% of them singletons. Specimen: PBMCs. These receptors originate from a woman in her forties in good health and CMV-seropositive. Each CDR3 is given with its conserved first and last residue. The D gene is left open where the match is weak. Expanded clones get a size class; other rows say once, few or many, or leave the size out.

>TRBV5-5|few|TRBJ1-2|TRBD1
TGTGCCAGCAGCTTGGACGGGACAGGGTTAGCTTATGGCTACACCTTC
CASSLDGTGLAYGYTF
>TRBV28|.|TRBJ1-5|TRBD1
TGTGCCAGCAGGGTCGCAGGGGGCTCGGGCAATCAGCCCCAGCATTTT
CASRVAGGSGNQPQHF
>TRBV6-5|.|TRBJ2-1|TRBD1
TGTGCCAGCAGTTACTCGGCGGGACAGGGTACGGATGAGCAGTTCTTC
CASSYSAGQGTDEQFF
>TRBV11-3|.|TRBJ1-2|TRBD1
TGTGCCAGCAGCGTCGATGGGACAGGGGATGGCTACACCTTC
CASSVDGTGDGYTF
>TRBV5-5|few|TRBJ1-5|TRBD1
TGTGCCAGCAGCCCGACAGGGGGGGAGCCCCAGCATTTT
CASSPTGGEPQHF
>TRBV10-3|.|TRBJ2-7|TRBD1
TGTGCCATCAGTTCCGGACAGGGGATAACCTACGAGCAGTACTTC
CAISSGQGITYEQYF
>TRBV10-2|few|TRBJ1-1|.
TGCGCCAGCAGTGAGTCGAAGCGGAGGAACACTGAAGCTTTCTTT
CASSESKRRNTEAFF
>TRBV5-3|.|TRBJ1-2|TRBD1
TGTGCCAGAAGCCCCTATCGACAGGGGACCCAAAACTATGGCTACACCTTC
CARSPYRQGTQNYGYTF
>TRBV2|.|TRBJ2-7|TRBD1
TGTGCCAGCACGGCAGGGGGCTACGAGCAGTACTTC
CASTAGGYEQYF
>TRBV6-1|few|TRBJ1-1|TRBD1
TGTGCCAGCAGTGTCCCGGACAGGGTAGTTGTTGGCACTGAAGCTTTCTTT
CASSVPDRVVVGTEAFF
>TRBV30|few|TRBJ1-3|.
TGTGCCTGGAATTCTCGGTGGGGAAACACCATATATTTT
CAWNSRWGNTIYF
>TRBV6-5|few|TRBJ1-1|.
TGTGCCAGCAGTTACAAGAGAGAAGCTTTCTTT
CASSYKREAFF
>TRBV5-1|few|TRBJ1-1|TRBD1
TGCGCCAGCAGCTTGGGTGACAGGGGGCTTATGAACACTGAAGCTTTCTTT
CASSLGDRGLMNTEAFF
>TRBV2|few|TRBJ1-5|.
TGTGCCAGCAGTGTGAGTCCCGGGAGCAATCAGCCCCAGCATTTT
CASSVSPGSNQPQHF
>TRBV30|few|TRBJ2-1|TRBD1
TGTGCCTGGAGTACGGGACAGGGGAGATACAATGAGCAGTTCTTC
CAWSTGQGRYNEQFF
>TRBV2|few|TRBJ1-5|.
TGTGCCAGCAAGATGACAGGCGCAAGCAATCAGCCCCAGCATTTT
CASKMTGASNQPQHF
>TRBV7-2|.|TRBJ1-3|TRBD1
TGTGCCAGCAGCTACCCGAGACAGGGCTCCGGAAACACCATATATTTT
CASSYPRQGSGNTIYF
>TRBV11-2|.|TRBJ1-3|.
TGTGCCAGCAGCTTAACCCCCACAGGGCTCTCTGGAAACACCATATATTTT
CASSLTPTGLSGNTIYF